The 17 T cell receptor beta chains below all came from one sample that was sequenced in a study of cytomegalovirus exposure and HLA in healthy donors. A multiplex PCR was run with 60 Vbeta primers and 13 Jbeta primers. Method: immunoSEQ multiplex PCR; TCRdb's copy keeps in-frame clones and lacks some. The sample has 150,000 to 200,000 clones, roughly three quarters seen once. Sequenced sample: PBMCs. The receptors derive from a woman in her fifties or sixties in good health and CMV-seronegative.

This clone was observed once. V usage is TRBV5-6 and J usage is TRBJ1-2; 10 nucleotides line up with TRBD1. Germline loops: CDR1 SGHDT, CDR2 YYEEEE. V lost 2 bases, J lost 6 bases, and 10 bases stayed unmatched. This CDR3 is 16 amino acids long. CDR3: CASSFRQGAGFHGYTF. The DNA for the CDR3 is TGTGCCAGCAGCTTTAGACAGGGGGCAGGTTTTCATGGCTACACCTTC.

The CDR3 region has the DNA TGTGCCAGCAGCTTCGGGCGGGAGAGGGGCGAGCAGTACTTC. This sequence encodes CASSFGRERGEQYF. The genes are TRBV7-2 and TRBJ2-7, with TRBD2 identical over 7 bases. V dropped 3 bases and J dropped 6; count of bases not matched to a gene: 8. The CDR3 covers 14 residues. Germline V gives CDR1 SGHTA, CDR2 FQGNSA. Variable domain in full (rest from reference TRBV7-2 and TRBJ2-7): GAGVSQSPSNKVTEKGKDVELRCDPISGHTALYWYRQSLGQGLEFLIYFQGNSAPDKSGLPSDRFSAERTGGSVSTLTIQRTQQEDSAVYLCASSFGRERGEQYFGPGTRLTVT.

V is TRBV2 and J is TRBJ2-5, with D perhaps TRBD2 (5 bases). Trimming pared 7 bases from V and 1 base from J, leaving 13 bases between. CDR3 length equals 14 residues. The germline gives CDR1 SNHLY, CDR2 FYNNEI. CDR3 residues: CASKGGGPQETQYF. In DNA form, the CDR3 reads TGTGCCAGCAAAGGAGGTGGCCCCCAAGAGACCCAGTACTTC. Combining the CDR3 with reference TRBV2 and TRBJ2-5 gives the whole variable domain EPEVTQTPSHQVTQMGQEVILRCVPISNHLYFYWYRQILGQKVEFLVSFYNNEISEKSEIFDDQFSVERPDGSNFTLKIRSTKLEDSAMYFCASKGGGPQETQYFGPGTRLLVL.

The chain combines TRBV5-6 with TRBJ1-3; 9 bases line up with TRBD1. CDR3 length: 15 amino acids. Looked up from germline, CDR1 is SGHDT and CDR2 is YYEEEE. Losses at the gene ends were 4 bases for V and 4 bases for J; bases not matched to a gene: 6. The DNA for the CDR3 is TGTGCCAGCAGCCCTGTCGGACAGGGGGGAAACACCATATATTTT. It specifies CASSPVGQGGNTIYF.

This chain links TRBV7-2 with TRBJ2-3; 8 bases line up with TRBD2. V was clipped by 2 bases and J by 2 bases; unmatched bases: 9. The germline V gene encodes CDR1 SGHTA and CDR2 FQGNSA. This CDR3 is 17 amino acids long. In DNA, the CDR3 is TGTGCCAGCAGCTTAAAGAGACGGGGGGGACCCACAGATACGCAGTATTTT. Amino acids: CASSLKRRGGPTDTQYF.

The CDR3, as DNA: TGCGCCAGCAGCAATAGTGTAACTACCTACGAGCAGTACTTC. Residues: CASSNSVTTYEQYF. The rearrangement links TRBV5-1 to TRBJ2-7; no firm D call. With 4 bases removed from V and 2 bases from J, the gap between germline ends came to 13 bases. Per germline, CDR1 SGHRS and CDR2 YFSETQ. The CDR3 is 14 amino acids.

The chain couples TRBV2 to TRBJ2-1; unclear D gene. The CDR3 is 15 amino acids. CDR1 and CDR2 (germline): SNHLY, FYNNEI. Trimming pared 5 bases from V and 4 bases from J, leaving 15 bases between. The CDR3 here is CASSTRLQFYNEQFF. CDR3 coding DNA: TGTGCCAGCAGTACCAGGCTACAGTTTTACAATGAGCAGTTCTTC.

This sequence joins TRBV6-4 and TRBJ1-2; D may be TRBD1 (6 bases). Germline V gene data show CDR1 as MRHNA and CDR2 as SNTAGT. The CDR3 is made up of 14 amino acids. Trimming left V 0 bases short and J 4 bases short, with 9 bases between. The CDR3 sequence is CASSDSGQSYGYTF. DNA for the CDR3: TGTGCCAGCAGTGACTCCGGACAGAGCTATGGCTACACCTTC.

The genes are TRBV29-1 and TRBJ1-1; weak D call: TRBD1 (5 bases). The CDR3 is made up of 13 amino acids. Trimming left V 7 bases short and J 1 base short, with 13 bases between. Germline-derived CDR1 and CDR2 are SQVTM and ANQGSEA. CDR3: CSAATGANTEAFF. The CDR3 DNA reads as TGCAGCGCCGCCACAGGAGCGAACACTGAAGCTTTCTTT.

This clone was counted a few times. The V and J genes are TRBV7-2 and TRBJ2-3, with no clear D. V shed 0 bases and J shed 0 bases, with 7 bases lying between them. The CDR3 extends over 15 amino acids. Germline V CDR1 and CDR2: SGHTA, FQGNSA. The CDR3 sequence is CASSLAGASTDTQYF. In nucleotides, the CDR3 is TGTGCCAGCAGCTTAGCCGGAGCTAGCACAGATACGCAGTATTTT.

This chain joins TRBV9 and TRBJ1-1; TRBD1 might be the D (5 bases). Germline CDR1 and CDR2: SGDLS and YYNGEE. The ends were cut back, 0 bases at V and 3 bases at J, with 9 bases in the middle. The CDR3 sequence is 14 residues long. As DNA, the CDR3 is TGTGCCAGCAGCGTAGCTGGGGGGTACACTGAAGCTTTCTTT. This gives the protein CASSVAGGYTEAFF.

This clone occurred a few times. This sequence joins TRBV6-1 and TRBJ1-6; 9 nucleotides align to TRBD1. In germline, CDR1 is MNHNS, CDR2 SASEGT. V dropped 6 bases and J dropped 7; count of bases not matched to a gene: 4. The CDR3 is 14 amino acids. CDR3 coding DNA: TGTGCCAGCAGCTCGGACAGGGGAAATTCACCCCTCCACTTT. Its translation is CASSSDRGNSPLHF.

The genes are TRBV9 and TRBJ2-2; no firm D call. This CDR3 region has 15 residues. Germline assignment: CDR1 SGDLS and CDR2 YYNGEE. The germline V and J ends were trimmed by 3 bases and 0 bases, with 9 bases remaining between them. The CDR3 is CASSASRTNTGELFF. CDR3 nucleotide sequence: TGTGCCAGCAGCGCTAGTAGGACGAACACCGGGGAGCTGTTTTTT.

The rearrangement uses TRBV27 and TRBJ1-4, with D unclear. The V gene lost 4 bases and the J gene lost 8 bases, with 11 bases spanning the gap. Germline values: CDR1 MNHEY, CDR2 SMNVEV (reference sequence). The CDR3 has 13 amino acids. This CDR3 reads CASSSGFGEKLFF. The CDR3 DNA reads as TGTGCCAGCAGTTCGGGGTTTGGGGAAAAACTGTTTTTT.

The DNA for the CDR3 is TGTGCCAGCAGCTTCAGGGGGCGCGGGTTGCGCGTCTTGCCCTACGAGCAGTACTTC. Translation gives CASSFRGRGLRVLPYEQYF. This rearrangement joins TRBV5-6 to TRBJ2-7; TRBD1 aligns across 8 bases. V lost 2 bases and J lost 2; bases outside the gene matches: 18. This CDR3 has 19 residues. Germline lookup yields CDR1 SGHDT and CDR2 YYEEEE.

This clone was seen a handful of times. The chain joins TRBV19 to TRBJ1-2, with D maybe TRBD1 (5 bases). Germline V lookup: CDR1 LNHDA, CDR2 SQIVND (reference sequence). This CDR3 spans 13 amino acids. The germline V and J ends were trimmed by 3 bases and 4 bases, with 9 bases remaining between them. CDR3 nucleotide sequence: TGTGCCAGTAGTATTGACAGCTTCTATGGCTACACCTTC. It is translated as CASSIDSFYGYTF.

The rearrangement joins TRBV27 to TRBJ1-2; 7 bases agree with TRBD1. Germline CDR1 is MNHEY and CDR2 is SMNVEV (reference sequence). The CDR3 is 15 amino acids. Losses at the gene ends were 5 bases for V and 0 bases for J; bases not matched to a gene: 6. This CDR3 reads CASSQTGVANYGYTF. Here the CDR3 DNA reads TGTGCCAGCAGTCAAACAGGGGTCGCTAACTATGGCTACACCTTC.